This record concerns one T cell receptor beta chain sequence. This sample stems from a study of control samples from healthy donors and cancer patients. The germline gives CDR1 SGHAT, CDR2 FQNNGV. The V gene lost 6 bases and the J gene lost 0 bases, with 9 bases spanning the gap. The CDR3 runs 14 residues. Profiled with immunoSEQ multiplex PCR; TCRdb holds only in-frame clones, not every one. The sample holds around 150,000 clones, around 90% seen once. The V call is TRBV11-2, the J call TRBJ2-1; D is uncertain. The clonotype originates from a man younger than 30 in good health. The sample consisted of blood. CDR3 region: CASRHQSSYNEQFF. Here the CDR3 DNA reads TGTGCCAGCAGACACCAAAGCTCCTACAATGAGCAGTTCTTC. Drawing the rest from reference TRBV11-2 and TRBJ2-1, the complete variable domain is EAGVAQSPRYKIIEKRQSVAFWCNPISGHATLYWYQQILGQGPKLLIQFQNNGVVDDSQLPKDRFSAERLKGVDSTLKIQPAKLEDSAVYLCASRHQSSYNEQFFGPGTRLTVL.